The rows below give T cell receptor beta chains drawn from one sample of a study of cytomegalovirus exposure and HLA in healthy donors. The data were produced by immunoSEQ multiplex PCR, yet TCRdb's version contains in-frame clones alone and is incomplete. This sample has some 180,000 clones, with around 80% found just once. The material sequenced was PBMCs. Receptors originate from a woman under 40 in good health and CMV-seronegative. Both conserved end residues are part of each CDR3. A D gene is named only where the DNA matches it firmly. Clone size is shown for a subset of rows, as once, few, many or a class of expanded clone.

v_call: TRBV4-2; j_call: TRBJ2-7; d_call: TRBD2; clone_size: .; cdr3_aa: CASSQGGGPTYEQYF; cdr3_nt: TGTGCCAGCAGCCAAGGCGGGGGACCTACCTACGAGCAGTACTTC
v_call: TRBV2; j_call: TRBJ1-2; d_call: .; clone_size: .; cdr3_aa: CASSVEGLVGEGYTF; cdr3_nt: TGTGCCAGCAGTGTTGAGGGATTGGTCGGAGAGGGCTACACCTTC
v_call: TRBV5-1; j_call: TRBJ1-2; d_call: TRBD1; clone_size: .; cdr3_aa: CASTSADREGNGYTF; cdr3_nt: TGCGCCAGCACTTCGGCGGACAGGGAAGGTAATGGCTACACCTTC
v_call: TRBV18; j_call: TRBJ1-2; d_call: .; clone_size: .; cdr3_aa: CASSSDSYGYTF; cdr3_nt: TGTGCCAGCTCAAGCGACAGCTATGGCTACACCTTC
v_call: TRBV7-8; j_call: TRBJ1-3; d_call: TRBD1; clone_size: once; cdr3_aa: CASSSGTVSSGNTIYF; cdr3_nt: TGTGCCAGCAGTTCCGGGACAGTGAGCTCTGGAAACACCATATATTTT
v_call: TRBV30; j_call: TRBJ1-6; d_call: .; clone_size: .; cdr3_aa: CAWRKAAGGAYSPLHF; cdr3_nt: TGTGCCTGGAGGAAGGCGGCGGGGGGGGCATATTCACCCCTCCACTTT
v_call: TRBV5-1; j_call: TRBJ2-2; d_call: TRBD1; clone_size: .; cdr3_aa: CASSLTGGGTGELFF; cdr3_nt: TGCGCCAGCAGCTTGACAGGGGGCGGGACCGGGGAGCTGTTTTTT
v_call: TRBV19; j_call: TRBJ2-5; d_call: TRBD2; clone_size: once; cdr3_aa: CASSILAGGLETQYF; cdr3_nt: TGTGCCAGTAGTATACTAGCGGGGGGGCTAGAGACCCAGTACTTC
v_call: TRBV9; j_call: TRBJ2-5; d_call: .; clone_size: once; cdr3_aa: CASSVGIGGGGQETQYF; cdr3_nt: TGTGCCAGCAGCGTAGGAATAGGGGGGGGAGGCCAAGAGACACAGTACTTC
v_call: TRBV7-2; j_call: TRBJ1-5; d_call: .; clone_size: .; cdr3_aa: CASSLVLVTENNQPQHF; cdr3_nt: TGTGCCAGCAGCTTAGTGCTCGTGACGGAGAACAATCAGCCCCAGCATTTT
v_call: TRBV15; j_call: TRBJ1-4; d_call: TRBD1; clone_size: .; cdr3_aa: CATSRPSTDRFNEKLFF; cdr3_nt: TGTGCCACCAGCAGACCTTCCACGGACAGGTTTAATGAAAAACTGTTTTTT
v_call: TRBV5-1; j_call: TRBJ1-2; d_call: TRBD1; clone_size: .; cdr3_aa: CASSPGTWDRGSDYGYTF; cdr3_nt: TGCGCCAGCAGCCCCGGAACTTGGGACAGGGGGTCGGACTATGGCTACACCTTC
v_call: TRBV21-1; j_call: TRBJ1-6; d_call: .; clone_size: .; cdr3_aa: CASSNPGTGRVYNSPLHF; cdr3_nt: TGTGCCAGCAGCAATCCCGGGACAGGTCGGGTTTATAATTCACCCCTCCACTTT
v_call: TRBV11-2; j_call: TRBJ1-2; d_call: TRBD1; clone_size: .; cdr3_aa: CASSLYPTGTGFGYTF; cdr3_nt: TGTGCCAGCAGCTTATACCCGACCGGGACAGGGTTTGGCTACACCTTC
v_call: TRBV5-6; j_call: TRBJ2-7; d_call: .; clone_size: once; cdr3_aa: CASSLTRSYEQYF; cdr3_nt: TGTGCCAGCAGCTTGACGAGATCCTACGAGCAGTACTTC
v_call: TRBV6-5; j_call: TRBJ1-2; d_call: TRBD1; clone_size: few; cdr3_aa: CASSYSPQGEGGYTF; cdr3_nt: TGTGCCAGCAGTTACTCGCCCCAGGGGGAAGGTGGCTACACCTTC
v_call: TRBV7-9; j_call: TRBJ2-2; d_call: TRBD2; clone_size: .; cdr3_aa: CASSLGLAGPTGELFF; cdr3_nt: TGTGCCAGCAGCTTAGGCCTAGCGGGGCCCACCGGGGAGCTGTTTTTT